This T cell receptor (beta chain) comes out of a study of cytomegalovirus exposure and HLA in healthy donors. In this sample, this clone turned up once. The antigen remains unidentified. Amplification used 60 Vbeta primers and 13 Jbeta primers. Generated by immunoSEQ multiplex PCR, the TCRdb table keeps only in-frame clones and is missing some. The data show 120,000 to 150,000 clones, about 80% seen once. Germline V lookup: CDR1 SEHNR, CDR2 FQNEAQ (reference sequence). This CDR3 is built from 13 residues. The study's findings and limits: A reported reduction in N-insertions relative to the roughly 700-donor mean was seen in an Asian-associated ancestry cluster in a later analysis. The study labeled 164 TCR beta chains cytomegalovirus-associated.

This clonotype was sampled from a woman aged 40 to 49 in good health and CMV-seronegative. The V and J genes are TRBV7-9 and TRBJ2-5; D unresolved. TRBJ2-7 explains the end of the DNA better; the J call may be wrong. Material for sequencing was PBMCs. The CDR3 sequence is CASSLESSYEQYF. For the CDR3, the DNA is TGTGCCAGCAGCTTAGAAAGCTCCTACGAGCAGTACTTC.